These 4 T cell receptor beta chains were sequenced from one sample in a study of blood T cell repertoires in COVID-19. Data came from immunoSEQ multiplex PCR; TCRdb stores just in-frame clones and leaves some out. The table lists about 410,000 clones, roughly 90% of them singletons, with 1.5% to 1.8% in the top ten. Specimen: peripheral blood. The receptors originated from a woman in her thirties or forties with COVID-19, enrolled during active disease.

This clone was observed once. This chain uses TRBV5-1 with TRBJ1-5; 7 nucleotides agree with TRBD1. The CDR3 consists of 15 residues. The J segment lost 4 bases and the V segment lost 1 base, leaving 5 bases of the junction unmatched. Germline V lookup: CDR1 SGHRS, CDR2 YFSETQ. CDR3 sequence: CASSLWGQQNQPQHF. CDR3 sequence (DNA): TGCGCCAGCAGCTTGTGGGGACAGCAGAATCAGCCCCAGCATTTT.

This sequence joins TRBV4-1 and TRBJ2-1, with D uncertain. The CDR3 sequence is 15 residues long. V lost 1 base to trimming and J lost 5 bases, with 12 bases between them. From germline, CDR1 is MGHRA and CDR2 YSYEKL. CDR3 sequence: CASSQVFMADNEQFF. Here the CDR3 DNA reads TGCGCCAGCAGCCAAGTTTTTATGGCGGACAATGAGCAGTTCTTC.

V and J are TRBV19 and TRBJ1-1, with D perhaps matching TRBD1 (5 bases). This CDR3 has 14 amino acids. The V end was cut by 4 bases, the J end by 4 bases, with 13 bases between. Germline V gene lookup returns CDR1 LNHDA and CDR2 SQIVND (reference sequence). The CDR3 sequence: CASSTPGRGTEAFF. The CDR3 nucleotides are TGTGCCAGTAGTACGCCAGGGCGAGGCACTGAAGCTTTCTTT. The full variable domain, in which reference TRBV19 and TRBJ1-1 provide the parts outside the CDR3, is DGGITQSPKYLFRKEGQNVTLSCEQNLNHDAMYWYRQDPGQGLRLIYYSQIVNDFQKGDIAEGYSVSREKKESFPLTVTSAQKNPTAFYLCASSTPGRGTEAFFGQGTRLTVV.

The rearrangement joins TRBV5-1 to TRBJ2-7; perhaps TRBD2 as D (7 bases). Germline assignment: CDR1 SGHRS and CDR2 YFSETQ. Trimming stripped 2 bases from V and 0 bases from J, with 9 bases between. There are 14 residues in the CDR3. The CDR3 loop reads CASSFGGHSYEQYF. CDR3 nucleotides: TGCGCCAGCAGCTTCGGGGGGCACTCCTACGAGCAGTACTTC. Drawing the rest from reference TRBV5-1 and TRBJ2-7, the complete variable domain is KAGVTQTPRYLIKTRGQQVTLSCSPISGHRSVSWYQQTPGQGLQFLFEYFSETQRNKGNFPGRFSGRQFSNSRSEMNVSTLELGDSALYLCASSFGGHSYEQYFGPGTRLTVT.